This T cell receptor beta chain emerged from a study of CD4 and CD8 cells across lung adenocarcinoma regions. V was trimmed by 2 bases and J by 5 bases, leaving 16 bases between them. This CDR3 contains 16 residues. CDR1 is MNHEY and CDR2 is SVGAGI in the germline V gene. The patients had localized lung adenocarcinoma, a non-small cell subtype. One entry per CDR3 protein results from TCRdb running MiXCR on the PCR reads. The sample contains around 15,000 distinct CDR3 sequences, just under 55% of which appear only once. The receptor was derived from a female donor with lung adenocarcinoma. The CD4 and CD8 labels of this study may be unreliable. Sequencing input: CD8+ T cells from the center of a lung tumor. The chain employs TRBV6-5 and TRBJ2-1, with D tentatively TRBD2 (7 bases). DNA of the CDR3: TGTGCCAGCAGTTACCCCAAGGGGGGGGACAACAATGAGCAGTTCTTC. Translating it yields CASSYPKGGDNNEQFF.